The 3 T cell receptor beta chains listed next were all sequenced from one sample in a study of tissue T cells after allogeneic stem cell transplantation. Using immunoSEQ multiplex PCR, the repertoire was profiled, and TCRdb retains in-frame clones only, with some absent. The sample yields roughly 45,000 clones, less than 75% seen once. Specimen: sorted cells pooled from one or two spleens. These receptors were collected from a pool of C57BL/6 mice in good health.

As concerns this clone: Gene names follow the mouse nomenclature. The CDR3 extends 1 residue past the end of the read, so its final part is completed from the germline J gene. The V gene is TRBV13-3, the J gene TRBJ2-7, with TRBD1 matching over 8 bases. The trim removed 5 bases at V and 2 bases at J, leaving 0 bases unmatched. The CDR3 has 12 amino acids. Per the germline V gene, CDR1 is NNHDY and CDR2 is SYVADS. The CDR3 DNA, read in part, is TGTGCCAGCAGGACAGGGGCCTATGAACAGTAC. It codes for CASRTGAYEQY. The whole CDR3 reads CASRTGAYEQYF.

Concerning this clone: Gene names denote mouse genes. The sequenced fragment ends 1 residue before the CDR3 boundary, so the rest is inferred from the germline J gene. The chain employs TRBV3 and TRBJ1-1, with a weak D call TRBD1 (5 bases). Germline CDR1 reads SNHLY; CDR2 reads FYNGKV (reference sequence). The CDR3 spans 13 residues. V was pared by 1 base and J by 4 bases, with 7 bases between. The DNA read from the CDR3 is TGTGCCAGCAGCTTAGGGGGGGTCACAGAAGTCTTC. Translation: CASSLGGVTEVF. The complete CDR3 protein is CASSLGGVTEVFF.

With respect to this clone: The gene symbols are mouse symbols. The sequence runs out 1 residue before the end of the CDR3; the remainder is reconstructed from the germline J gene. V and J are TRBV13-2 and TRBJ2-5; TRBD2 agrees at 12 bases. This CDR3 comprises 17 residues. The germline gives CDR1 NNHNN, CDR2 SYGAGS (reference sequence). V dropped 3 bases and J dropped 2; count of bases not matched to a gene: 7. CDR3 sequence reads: CASGGDWGGAGQDTQYF. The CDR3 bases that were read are TGTGCCAGCGGTGGCGACTGGGGGGGCGCGGGCCAAGACACCCAGTAC.